This T cell receptor beta chain was sequenced for a study of beta chain features in type 1 diabetes. The V and J ends lost 4 bases and 4 bases, in that order; junction bases with no gene match: 9. Per the germline V gene, CDR1 is SGHNT and CDR2 is YYREEE (reference sequence). This CDR3 is 17 amino acids long. cDNA synthesis used the whole RNA isolate, giving expressed TCRB sequences. Some clones are missing from TCRdb's copy, which holds only in-frame ones; the method was immunoSEQ multiplex PCR. The sample consists of 450,000 or so clones, more than 9.5% of them appearing once. V usage is TRBV5-4 and J usage is TRBJ2-1; 12 bases align to TRBD2. What was sequenced was naive CD4+ T cells from blood. This TCR was sampled from a woman under 30 in good health. The CDR3 reads CASSLTSGGQKYNEQFF. CDR3 DNA: TGTGCCAGCAGCCTGACTAGCGGGGGCCAAAAGTACAATGAGCAGTTCTTC.